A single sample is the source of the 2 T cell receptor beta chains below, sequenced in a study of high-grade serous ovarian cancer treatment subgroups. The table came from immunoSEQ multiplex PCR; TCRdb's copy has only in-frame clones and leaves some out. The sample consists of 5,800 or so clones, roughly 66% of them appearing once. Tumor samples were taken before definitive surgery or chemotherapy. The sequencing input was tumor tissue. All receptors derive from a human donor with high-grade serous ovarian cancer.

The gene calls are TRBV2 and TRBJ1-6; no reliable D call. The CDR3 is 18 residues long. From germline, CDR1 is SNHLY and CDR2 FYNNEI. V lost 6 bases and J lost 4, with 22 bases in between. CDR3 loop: CASSLSTGSLKYNSPLHF. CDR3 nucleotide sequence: TGTGCCAGCAGCCTTTCGACCGGGTCACTTAAATATAATTCACCCCTCCACTTT.

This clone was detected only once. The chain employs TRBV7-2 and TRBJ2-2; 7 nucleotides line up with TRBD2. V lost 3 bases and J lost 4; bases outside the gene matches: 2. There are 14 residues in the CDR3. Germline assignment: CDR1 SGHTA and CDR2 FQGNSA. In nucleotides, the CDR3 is TGTGCCAGCAGCTTTTGGGGGGGCACCGGGGAGCTGTTTTTT. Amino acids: CASSFWGGTGELFF.